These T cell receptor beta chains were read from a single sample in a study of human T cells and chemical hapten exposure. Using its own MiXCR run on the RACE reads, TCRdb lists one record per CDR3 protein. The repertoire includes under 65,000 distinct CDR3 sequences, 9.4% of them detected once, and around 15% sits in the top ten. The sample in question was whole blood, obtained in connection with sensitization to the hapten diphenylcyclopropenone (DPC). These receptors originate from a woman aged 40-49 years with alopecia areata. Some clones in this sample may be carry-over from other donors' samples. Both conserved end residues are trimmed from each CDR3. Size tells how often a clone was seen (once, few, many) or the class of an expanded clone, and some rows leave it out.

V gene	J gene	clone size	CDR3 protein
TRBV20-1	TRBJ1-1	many	SARDRALMNTEAF
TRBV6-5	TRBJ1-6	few	ASSKGQGVYSPLH
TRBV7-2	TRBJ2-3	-	ASSLQPGGGTDTQY
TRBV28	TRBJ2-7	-	ASSPRSSYEQY
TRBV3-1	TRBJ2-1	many	ASSQVTSGGVSYNEQF
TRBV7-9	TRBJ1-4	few	ASSLPGRPSEKLF
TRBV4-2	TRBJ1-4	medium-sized	ASSQRQGARMEEKLF
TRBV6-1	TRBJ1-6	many	ASSDTTGTGPSPLH
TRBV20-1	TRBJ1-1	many	SASTGALGTF
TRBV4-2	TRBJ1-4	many	ASSQVPGPATNEKLF